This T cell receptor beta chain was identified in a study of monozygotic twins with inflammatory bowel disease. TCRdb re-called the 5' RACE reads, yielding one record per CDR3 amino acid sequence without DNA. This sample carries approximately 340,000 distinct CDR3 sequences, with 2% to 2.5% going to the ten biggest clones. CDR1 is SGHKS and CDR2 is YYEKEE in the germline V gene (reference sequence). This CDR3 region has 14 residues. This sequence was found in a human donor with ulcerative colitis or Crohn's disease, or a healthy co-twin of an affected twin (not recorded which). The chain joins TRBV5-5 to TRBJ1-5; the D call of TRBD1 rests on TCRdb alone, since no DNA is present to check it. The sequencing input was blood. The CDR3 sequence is CASSLLQGAQPQHF. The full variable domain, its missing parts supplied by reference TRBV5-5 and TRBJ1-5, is DAGVTQSPTHLIKTRGQQVTLRCSPISGHKSVSWYQQVLGQGPQFIFQYYEKEERGRGNFPDRFSARQFPNYSSELNVNALLLGDSALYLCASSLLQGAQPQHFGDGTRLSIL.